The entry below describes one T cell receptor (beta chain). The target antigen is unknown. Each TCR beta cDNA library carried unique molecular identifiers. There were about 1 to 10 million T cells, and roughly 0.5 million cDNA molecules came from them. TCRdb called the PCR reads again in MiXCR, with one record for every CDR3 protein. Altogether approximately 630,000 distinct CDR3 sequences are present, about 60% being singletons, with the ten largest covering around 10%. The data are from a study of post-analysis software for immune sequencing data. Broader study findings: Samples sharing a preparation batch grouped tightly together when assessed by F measure.

The receptor comes from a girl aged 2 to 10 with multiple sclerosis. The specimen was blood.

CDR3 loop: CSVDLGLQETQYF. For the CDR3, the DNA is TGCAGCGTTGATCTCGGACTGCAAGAGACCCAGTACTTC. The J gene is TRBJ2-5, the V gene TRBV29-1; tentatively, D is TRBD2 (5 bases). V was clipped by 3 bases and J by 2 bases, with 10 bases between them. The CDR3 runs 13 residues. Germline CDR1 and CDR2: SQVTM and ANQGSEA.